This TCR beta chain emerged from a study of shared clonotypes between healthy human individuals. A remark on this clone: What it binds is unknown.

Per germline, CDR1 MNHEY and CDR2 SVGAGI. This CDR3 is 14 amino acids long. V was cut by 2 bases and J by 6 bases, with 12 bases left in between. General study findings and limits: Researchers found naive subsets generally carried larger estimated richness than memory subsets.

Only in-frame clones appear in the TCRdb table, and some are missing; sequencing was by immunoSEQ multiplex PCR. The repertoire holds around 2.5 million clones, with 93% as singletons. The chain joins TRBV6-5 to TRBJ2-3; D unclear. The TCR sequence derives from a man aged 18 to 30 in good health. Some clones in this sample may be carry-over from other donors' samples. Sequencing was carried out using naive CD4+ T cells from PBMCs. Subset indicated: CD45RA+ positively selected. The CDR3 loop is CASSYPGLPDTQYF. As DNA, the CDR3 is TGTGCCAGCAGTTACCCGGGCCTGCCGGATACGCAGTATTTT.